The rows below give T cell receptor beta chains drawn from one sample of a study of blood T cell repertoires in COVID-19. Profiling relied on immunoSEQ multiplex PCR, and the TCRdb table lists in-frame clones only, not all of them. The sample carries about 90,000 clones, just under 85% recorded once. Sequencing input: peripheral blood. These TCRs come from a woman aged 70-85 years with active or convalescent COVID-19. CDR3s include the opening cysteine and the closing phenylalanine or tryptophan. The D gene is left open where the match is weak. Clone size is stated in some rows and not others, as once, few, many or a class when expanded.

TRBD2,.,TRBV2,TRBJ2-3,CASKLLAGGTSTDTQYF,TGTGCCAGCAAATTACTAGCGGGGGGAACTAGCACAGATACGCAGTATTTT
.,.,TRBV10-3,TRBJ2-3,CAISAFSGGRTDTQYF,TGTGCCATCAGTGCATTTTCCGGGGGGCGCACAGATACGCAGTATTTT
TRBD1,.,TRBV11-2,TRBJ1-2,CASSAGTGNNYGYTF,TGTGCCAGCAGCGCCGGGACAGGGAACAACTATGGCTACACCTTC
TRBD1,.,TRBV9,TRBJ1-4,CASSATGTTRGNEKLFF,TGTGCCAGCAGCGCGACAGGGACGACGAGAGGTAATGAAAAACTGTTTTTT
TRBD1,.,TRBV12-3/TRBV12-4,TRBJ1-5,CASSLTGGQPQHF,TGTGCCAGCAGTCTGACAGGGGGACAGCCCCAGCATTTT
.,.,TRBV10-3,TRBJ1-3,CAISAQGGENTIYF,TGTGCCATCAGTGCCCAGGGCGGCGAAAACACCATATATTTT
TRBD1,.,TRBV10-2,TRBJ1-5,CASSESGGGQPQHF,TGCGCCAGCAGTGAGTCAGGGGGCGGTCAGCCCCAGCATTTT
.,.,TRBV24-1,TRBJ1-1,CATGNWAGTEAFF,TGTGCCACCGGAAATTGGGCAGGCACTGAAGCTTTCTTT
TRBD1,.,TRBV6-6,TRBJ1-2,CASTRPDRGNYGYTF,TGTGCCAGCACTAGACCAGACAGGGGAAACTATGGCTACACCTTC
TRBD1,.,TRBV9,TRBJ2-1,CASSASRPGQAYNEQFF,TGTGCCAGCAGCGCGAGTCGGCCGGGACAGGCCTACAATGAGCAGTTCTTC
TRBD2,.,TRBV7-9,TRBJ2-1,CASSSSPLTSGPYNEQFF,TGTGCCAGCAGCTCCTCCCCTTTAACTAGCGGACCCTACAATGAGCAGTTCTTC
TRBD1,.,TRBV29-1,TRBJ1-1,CSVERPGQVNTEAFF,TGCAGCGTTGAACGTCCGGGACAGGTGAACACTGAAGCTTTCTTT
TRBD2,.,TRBV5-5,TRBJ2-5,CASSLGLAGGQETQYF,TGTGCCAGCAGCCTCGGACTAGCGGGGGGACAAGAGACCCAGTACTTC
.,.,TRBV12-3/TRBV12-4,TRBJ2-7,CASSPLTTGDYF,TGTGCCAGCAGCCCACTGACGACAGGCGACTACTTC
TRBD2,.,TRBV24-1,TRBJ2-1,CATSPPGLGRSEQFF,TGTGCCACCAGCCCCCCGGGACTAGGCCGGAGTGAGCAGTTCTTC
.,.,TRBV6-5,TRBJ2-2,CASHRSNTGELFF,TGTGCCAGCCACAGGTCTAACACCGGGGAGCTGTTTTTT
TRBD1,.,TRBV28,TRBJ1-6,CASSPRGTGGDSPLHF,TGTGCCAGCAGTCCGCGAGGGACAGGGGGCGATTCACCCCTCCACTTT
.,.,TRBV5-1,TRBJ2-5,CASSLQMAGSETQYF,TGCGCCAGCAGCCTACAGATGGCGGGGAGCGAGACCCAGTACTTC
.,.,TRBV7-2,TRBJ2-3,CASSPTGRTDTQYF,TGTGCCAGCAGCCCTACTGGGAGAACAGATACGCAGTATTTT
TRBD1,.,TRBV7-8,TRBJ1-1,CASSLGDRGTEAFF,TGTGCCAGCAGCTTAGGGGACAGAGGGACTGAAGCTTTCTTT
.,.,TRBV5-1,TRBJ2-2,CASSLDGGGYTGELFF,TGCGCCAGCAGCTTGGACGGGGGTGGATACACCGGGGAGCTGTTTTTT
TRBD1,few,TRBV28,TRBJ1-2,CASSPPRTGGPEGYGYTF,TGTGCCAGCAGTCCCCCCCGGACAGGGGGCCCTGAGGGGTATGGCTACACCTTC
TRBD1,.,TRBV28,TRBJ1-2,CASSFPGTGGEGYTF,TGTGCCAGCAGTTTTCCCGGGACAGGGGGAGAAGGCTACACCTTC
TRBD1,.,TRBV3-1/TRBV3-2,TRBJ1-5,CASSQETAGTGVPYYSNQPQHF,TGTGCCAGCAGCCAAGAGACGGCGGGGACAGGGGTTCCCTATTATAGCAATCAGCCCCAGCATTTT
TRBD1,.,TRBV6-4,TRBJ1-1,CASREQGRTEAFF,TGTGCCAGCAGGGAACAGGGGAGGACTGAAGCTTTCTTT
TRBD2,.,TRBV5-1,TRBJ2-5,CASSYRTSGTQETQYF,TGCGCCAGCAGCTACCGGACTAGCGGGACACAAGAGACCCAGTACTTC
TRBD1,.,TRBV28,TRBJ1-1,CASSFKGALNTEAFF,TGTGCCAGCAGTTTTAAGGGGGCCCTGAACACTGAAGCTTTCTTT
.,.,TRBV28,TRBJ1-1,CASTLAGFTEAFF,TGTGCCAGCACCCTGGCGGGGTTCACTGAAGCTTTCTTT
TRBD2,.,TRBV7-2,TRBJ2-7,CASSRPGRGRGEQYF,TGTGCCAGCAGCAGACCCGGGAGGGGTAGAGGCGAGCAGTACTTC
.,.,TRBV4-3,TRBJ2-2,CASSQEASTGELFF,TGCGCCAGCAGCCAAGAAGCTTCCACCGGGGAGCTGTTTTTT
TRBD2,.,TRBV9,TRBJ2-3,CASSVGLAGGSLGADTQYF,TGTGCCAGCAGCGTGGGACTAGCGGGGGGATCCCTTGGCGCAGATACGCAGTATTTT
.,.,TRBV6-5,TRBJ2-5,CASRAGGGKETQYF,TGTGCCAGCAGAGCTGGGGGGGGCAAAGAGACCCAGTACTTC
TRBD2,.,TRBV4-2,TRBJ2-7,CASSQASGSSYEQYF,TGTGCCAGCAGCCAAGCTAGCGGGTCCTCCTACGAGCAGTACTTC
.,.,TRBV5-6,TRBJ2-3,CASSLAAISRSTQYF,TGTGCCAGCAGCTTGGCCGCTATCTCCCGGAGTACGCAGTATTTT
.,few,TRBV25-1,TRBJ1-1,CASSGLWGEGAFF,TGTGCCAGCAGTGGCCTTTGGGGGGAGGGGGCTTTCTTT
TRBD1,.,TRBV11-2,TRBJ1-1,CASSLRDSFTMNTEAFF,TGTGCCAGCAGCTTAAGGGACAGTTTTACGATGAACACTGAAGCTTTCTTT
TRBD1,.,TRBV5-1,TRBJ1-1,CASSLGPGTGGHDTEAFF,TGCGCCAGCAGCTTGGGACCTGGGACAGGGGGGCATGACACTGAAGCTTTCTTT
.,few,TRBV5-8,TRBJ1-6,CASSLVRGNSPLHF,TGTGCCAGCAGCTTGGTCCGGGGAAATTCACCCCTCCACTTT
.,.,TRBV9,TRBJ1-3,CASSRPGQPIYF,TGTGCCAGCAGCAGACCGGGACAACCAATATATTTT
.,few,TRBV6-5,TRBJ2-7,CASSQGLGEQYF,TGTGCCAGCAGTCAGGGACTGGGCGAGCAGTACTTC
.,few,TRBV5-5,TRBJ1-4,CASSSQVPGGVKLFF,TGTGCCAGCAGCTCGCAGGTCCCCGGGGGAGTAAAACTGTTTTTT
TRBD1,.,TRBV9,TRBJ1-6,CASNTGGNNSPLHF,TGTGCCAGCAACACAGGGGGAAATAATTCACCCCTCCACTTT